This is a list of T cell receptor beta chains from one sample in a study of spatial heterogeneity in lung cancer. MiXCR, applied by TCRdb to the 5' RACE reads, yields one record per CDR3 protein. This table has about 48,000 distinct CDR3 sequences, roughly 5.7% appearing once. Material: PBMCs, obtained at surgery. Receptors were obtained from a male donor with early-stage non-small cell lung cancer. Both conserved end residues are part of each CDR3. A D gene is named only where the DNA matches it firmly. Clone size is shown for a subset of rows, as once, few, many or a class of expanded clone.

V	size	J	D	CDR3	DNA
TRBV2	many	TRBJ2-3	-	CASSASRDTQYF	TGTGCCAGCAGTGCTTCGAGAGATACGCAGTATTTT
TRBV5-1	few	TRBJ2-2	-	CASSMTGSQGELFF	TGCGCCAGCAGCATGACGGGCAGCCAAGGGGAGCTGTTTTTT
TRBV2	-	TRBJ2-2	-	CASSERHLTGELFF	TGTGCCAGCAGTGAAAGGCACCTCACCGGGGAGCTGTTTTTT
TRBV28	many	TRBJ2-1	-	CASSLYPRLVGFHNEQFF	TGTGCCAGCAGTTTATACCCCAGACTAGTGGGGTTCCACAATGAGCAGTTCTTC
TRBV10-3	many	TRBJ2-7	TRBD1	CAISESRGQLGQGNF	TGTGCCATCAGTGAGTCTAGGGGACAGTTAGGACAGGGAAACTTC
TRBV20-1	many	TRBJ1-1	-	CSASRGPATEAFF	TGCAGTGCTAGCCGGGGGCCAGCCACTGAAGCTTTCTTT
TRBV9	-	TRBJ2-7	-	CASSKAGTHYEQYF	TGTGCCAGCAGCAAAGCGGGTACCCACTACGAGCAGTACTTC
TRBV7-2	many	TRBJ1-2	TRBD1	CASSLDREANYGYTF	TGTGCCAGCAGCCTCGACAGGGAAGCTAACTATGGCTACACCTTC
TRBV20-1	many	TRBJ1-6	TRBD1	CSVPGQGNNSPLHF	TGCAGTGTTCCGGGACAGGGGAACAATTCACCCCTCCACTTT
TRBV11-2	-	TRBJ1-2	-	CASSQNYGYTF	TGTGCCAGCAGCCAAAACTATGGCTACACCTTC